This TCR beta chain was documented in a study of Ad26.COV2.S vaccination and SARS-CoV-2 variants. Findings and caveats of the study: Total responses of T cells may have been underestimated by the analyses of TCR breadth and depth. Spike-specific TCR breadth was greater in vaccine than placebo recipients.

The treatment is: roughly 18 received Ad26.COV2.S at low or high dose, single or two shots; several received placebo; per-sample allocation not given. The samples were gathered on day 63 after the first injection of vaccine or placebo. The data were produced by immunoSEQ multiplex PCR, yet TCRdb's version contains in-frame clones alone and is incomplete. This sample has over 400,000 clones, with approximately 92% found just once. In regard to this clone: Its antigen is not identified.

The germline V gene has CDR1 LNHNV and CDR2 YYDKDF (reference sequence). The V end was cut by 1 base, the J end by 5 bases, with 11 bases between. This CDR3 has 15 amino acids. The receptor was derived from a person between 18 and 65 years old who received the Ad26.COV2.S COVID-19 vaccine or a placebo. This rearrangement joins TRBV15 to TRBJ1-4; D ambiguous. Material: peripheral blood, obtained in a trial of Ad26.COV2.S vaccine versus placebo. CDR3 DNA sequence: TGTGCCACCAGCAGAGGAACACGGCGGAATGAAAAACTGTTTTTT. Protein product: CATSRGTRRNEKLFF.